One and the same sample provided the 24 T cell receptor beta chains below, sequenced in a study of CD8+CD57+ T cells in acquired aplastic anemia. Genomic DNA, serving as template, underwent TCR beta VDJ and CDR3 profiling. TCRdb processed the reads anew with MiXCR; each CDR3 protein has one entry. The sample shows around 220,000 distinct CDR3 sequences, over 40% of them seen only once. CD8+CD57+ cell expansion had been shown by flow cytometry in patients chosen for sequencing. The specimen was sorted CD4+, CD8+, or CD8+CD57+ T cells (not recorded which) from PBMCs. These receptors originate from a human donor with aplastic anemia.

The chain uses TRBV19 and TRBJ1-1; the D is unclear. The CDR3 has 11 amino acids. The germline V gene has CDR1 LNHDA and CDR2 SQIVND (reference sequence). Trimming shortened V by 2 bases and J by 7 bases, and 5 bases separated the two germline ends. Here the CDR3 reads CASSISYEAFF. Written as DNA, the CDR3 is TGTGCCAGTAGTATAAGTTATGAAGCTTTCTTT.

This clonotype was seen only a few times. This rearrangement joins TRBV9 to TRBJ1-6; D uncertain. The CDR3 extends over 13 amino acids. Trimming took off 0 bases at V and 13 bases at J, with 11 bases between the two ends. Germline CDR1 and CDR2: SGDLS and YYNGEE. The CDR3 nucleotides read TGTGCCAGCAGCGTAGGACCCCAATTTCCCCTCCACTTT. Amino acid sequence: CASSVGPQFPLHF.

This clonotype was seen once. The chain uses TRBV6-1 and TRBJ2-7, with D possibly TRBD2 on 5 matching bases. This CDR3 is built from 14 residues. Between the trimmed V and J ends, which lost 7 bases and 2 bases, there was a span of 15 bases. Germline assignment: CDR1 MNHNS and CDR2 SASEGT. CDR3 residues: CASTPSGLTYEQYF. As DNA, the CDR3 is TGTGCCAGCACCCCATCAGGACTCACCTACGAGCAGTACTTC.

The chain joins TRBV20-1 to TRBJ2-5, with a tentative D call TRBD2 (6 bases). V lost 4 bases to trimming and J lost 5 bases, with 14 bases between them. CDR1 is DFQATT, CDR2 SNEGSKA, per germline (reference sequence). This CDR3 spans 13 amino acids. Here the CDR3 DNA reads TGCAGTGCTATTAGGGCTAGCGTGGAGACCCAGTACTTC. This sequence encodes CSAIRASVETQYF.

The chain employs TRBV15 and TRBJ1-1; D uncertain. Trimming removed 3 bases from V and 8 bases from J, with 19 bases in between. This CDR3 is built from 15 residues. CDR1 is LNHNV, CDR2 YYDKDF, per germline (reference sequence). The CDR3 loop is CATSSPNSKSQEAFF. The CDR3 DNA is TGTGCCACCAGCAGCCCCAACTCGAAGTCACAGGAAGCTTTCTTT.

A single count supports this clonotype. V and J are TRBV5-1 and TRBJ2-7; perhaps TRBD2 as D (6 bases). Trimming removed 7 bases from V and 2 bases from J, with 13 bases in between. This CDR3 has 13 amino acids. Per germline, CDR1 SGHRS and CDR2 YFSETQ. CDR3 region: CASGGTDTYEQYF. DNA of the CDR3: TGCGCCAGCGGAGGGACTGACACCTACGAGCAGTACTTC.

The CDR3: CAWRRTGRGTEAFF. The DNA for the CDR3 is TGTGCCTGGAGGAGGACAGGGAGGGGCACTGAAGCTTTCTTT. The chain carries TRBV30 and TRBJ1-1; the match to TRBD1 covers 8 bases. The CDR3 has 14 amino acids. Unmatched junction bases numbered 7, after V lost 3 bases and J lost 4 bases. Germline V gene lookup returns CDR1 GTSNPN and CDR2 SVGIG (reference sequence). Combining the CDR3 with reference TRBV30 and TRBJ1-1 gives the whole variable domain SQTIHQWPATLVQPVGSPLSLECTVEGTSNPNLYWYRQAAGRGLQLLFYSVGIGQISSEVPQNLSASRPQDRQFILSSKKLLLSDSGFYLCAWRRTGRGTEAFFGQGTRLTVV.

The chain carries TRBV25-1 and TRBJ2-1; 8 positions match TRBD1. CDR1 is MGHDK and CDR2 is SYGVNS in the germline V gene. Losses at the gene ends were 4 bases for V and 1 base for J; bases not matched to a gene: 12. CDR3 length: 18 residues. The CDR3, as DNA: TGTGCCAGCAGTGCCCCGGACAGGGATCAACTGTCCTACAATGAGCAGTTCTTC. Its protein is CASSAPDRDQLSYNEQFF.

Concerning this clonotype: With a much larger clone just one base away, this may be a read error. The CDR3 is CASSPAGGYGYAF. The CDR3, as DNA: TGTGCCAGCAGCCCCGCCGGCGGCTATGGCTACGCCTTC. The chain couples TRBV11-2 to TRBJ1-2; D gene uncertain. There are 13 residues in the CDR3. Germline assignment: CDR1 SGHAT and CDR2 FQNNGV.

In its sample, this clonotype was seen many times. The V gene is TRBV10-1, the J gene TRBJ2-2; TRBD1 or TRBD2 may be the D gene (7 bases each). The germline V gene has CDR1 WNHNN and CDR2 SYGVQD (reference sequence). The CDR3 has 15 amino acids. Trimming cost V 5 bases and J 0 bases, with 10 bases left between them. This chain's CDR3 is CASSPGGANTGELFF. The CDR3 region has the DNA TGCGCCAGCAGTCCAGGGGGGGCGAACACCGGGGAGCTGTTTTTT.

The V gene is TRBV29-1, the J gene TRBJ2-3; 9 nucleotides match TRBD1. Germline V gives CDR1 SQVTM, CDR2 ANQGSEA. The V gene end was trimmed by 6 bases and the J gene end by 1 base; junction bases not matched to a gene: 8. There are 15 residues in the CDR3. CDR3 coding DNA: TGCAGCGTCGAATTGGGGGACAGGGGCACAGATACGCAGTATTTT. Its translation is CSVELGDRGTDTQYF.

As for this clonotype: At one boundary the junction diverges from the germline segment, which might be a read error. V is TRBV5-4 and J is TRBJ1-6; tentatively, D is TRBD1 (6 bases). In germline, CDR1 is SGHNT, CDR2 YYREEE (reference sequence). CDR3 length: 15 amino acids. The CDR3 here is CASSLVTGPYSPPHF. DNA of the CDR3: TGTGCCAGCAGCTTGGTTACAGGGCCCTATTCACCCCCCCACTTC.

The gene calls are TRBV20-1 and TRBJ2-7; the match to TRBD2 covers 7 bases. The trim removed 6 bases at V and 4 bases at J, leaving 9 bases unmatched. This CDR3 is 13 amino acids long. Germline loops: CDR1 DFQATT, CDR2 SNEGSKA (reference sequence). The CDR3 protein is CSAPGAGEYEQYF. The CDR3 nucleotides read TGCAGTGCCCCCGGGGCGGGAGAATACGAGCAGTACTTC.

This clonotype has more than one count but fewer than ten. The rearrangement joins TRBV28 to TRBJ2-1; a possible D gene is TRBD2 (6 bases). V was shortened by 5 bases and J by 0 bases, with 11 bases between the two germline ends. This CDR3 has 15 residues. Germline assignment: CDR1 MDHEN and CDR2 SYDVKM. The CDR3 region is CASSVPGVSYNEQFF. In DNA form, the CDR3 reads TGTGCCAGCAGTGTCCCGGGGGTCTCCTACAATGAGCAGTTCTTC.

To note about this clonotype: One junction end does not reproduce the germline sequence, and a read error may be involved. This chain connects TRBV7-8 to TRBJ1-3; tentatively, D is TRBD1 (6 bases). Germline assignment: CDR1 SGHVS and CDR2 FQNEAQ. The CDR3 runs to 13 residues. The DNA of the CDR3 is TGTGCCAGCAGCCTAGGACGGTGGGACACCATATACTTT. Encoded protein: CASSLGRWDTIYF.

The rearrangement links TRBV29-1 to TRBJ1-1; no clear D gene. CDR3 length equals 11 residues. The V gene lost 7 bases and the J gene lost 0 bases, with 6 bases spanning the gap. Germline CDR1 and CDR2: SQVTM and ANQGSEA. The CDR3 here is CSATVNTEAFF. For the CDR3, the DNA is TGCAGCGCTACAGTGAACACTGAAGCTTTCTTT.

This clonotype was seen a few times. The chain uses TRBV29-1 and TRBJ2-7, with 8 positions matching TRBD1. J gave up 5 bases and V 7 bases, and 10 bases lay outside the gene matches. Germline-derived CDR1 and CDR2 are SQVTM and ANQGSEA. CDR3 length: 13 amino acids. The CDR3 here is CSARTGLKNEQYF. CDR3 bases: TGCAGCGCCAGGACAGGGTTAAAAAACGAGCAGTACTTC.

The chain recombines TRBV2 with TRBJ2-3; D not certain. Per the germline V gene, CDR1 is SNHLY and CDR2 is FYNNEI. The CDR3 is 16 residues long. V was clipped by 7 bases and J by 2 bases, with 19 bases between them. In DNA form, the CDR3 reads TGTGCCAGCAACTCGGCCGAACGACGGCCCACAGATACGCAGTATTTT. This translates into CASNSAERRPTDTQYF.

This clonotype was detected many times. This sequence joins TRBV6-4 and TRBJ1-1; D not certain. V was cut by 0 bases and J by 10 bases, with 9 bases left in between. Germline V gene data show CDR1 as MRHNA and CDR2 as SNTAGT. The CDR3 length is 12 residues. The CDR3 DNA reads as TGTGCCAGCAGTGACTCAAGGGTTGTAGCTTTCTTT. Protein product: CASSDSRVVAFF.

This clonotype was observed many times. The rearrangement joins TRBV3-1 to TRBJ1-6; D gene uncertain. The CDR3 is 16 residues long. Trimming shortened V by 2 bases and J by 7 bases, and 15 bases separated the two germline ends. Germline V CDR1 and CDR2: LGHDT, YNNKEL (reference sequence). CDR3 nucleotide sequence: TGTGCCAGCAGCCAACCCGGAACCGGGAGGAATTCACCCCTCCACTTT. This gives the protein CASSQPGTGRNSPLHF. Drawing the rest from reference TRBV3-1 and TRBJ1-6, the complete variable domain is DTAVSQTPKYLVTQMGNDKSIKCEQNLGHDTMYWYKQDSKKFLKIMFSYNNKELIINETVPNRFSPKSPDKAHLNLHINSLELGDSAVYFCASSQPGTGRNSPLHFGNGTRLTVT.

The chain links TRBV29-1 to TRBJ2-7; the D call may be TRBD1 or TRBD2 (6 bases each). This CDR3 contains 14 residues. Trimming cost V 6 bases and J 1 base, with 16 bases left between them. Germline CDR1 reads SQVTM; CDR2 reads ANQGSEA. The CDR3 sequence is CSVYLTGASYEQYF. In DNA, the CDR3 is TGCAGCGTCTACCTTACGGGGGCTTCCTACGAGCAGTACTTC.

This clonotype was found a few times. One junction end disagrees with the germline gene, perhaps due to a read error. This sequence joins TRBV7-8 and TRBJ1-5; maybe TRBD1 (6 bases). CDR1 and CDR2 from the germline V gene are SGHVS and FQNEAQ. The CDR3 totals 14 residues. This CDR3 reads CASNPHRVNQPKHF. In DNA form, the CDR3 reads TGTGCCAGCAACCCTCACAGGGTAAATCAGCCCAAGCATTTT.

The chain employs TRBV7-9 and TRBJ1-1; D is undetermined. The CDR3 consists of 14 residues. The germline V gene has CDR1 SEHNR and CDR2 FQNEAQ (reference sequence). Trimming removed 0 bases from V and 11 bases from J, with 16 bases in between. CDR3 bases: TGTGCCAGCAGCTTAGCGATCCAGGTCTTTGATGCTTTCTTT. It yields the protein CASSLAIQVFDAFF.

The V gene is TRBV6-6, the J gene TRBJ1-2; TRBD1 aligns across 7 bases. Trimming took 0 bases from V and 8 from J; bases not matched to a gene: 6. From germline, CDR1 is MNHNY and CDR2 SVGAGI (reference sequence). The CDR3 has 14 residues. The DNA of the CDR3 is TGTGCCAGCAGTTACTCTCCAGGGGACAGAGGCTACACCTTC. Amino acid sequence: CASSYSPGDRGYTF.